This passage covers 7 T cell receptor beta chains from one sample sequenced in a study of blood T cell repertoires in COVID-19. Assay: immunoSEQ multiplex PCR; the TCRdb copy retains only in-frame clones and omits some. This repertoire shows 150,000 to 200,000 clones, more than 80% found once; its top ten account for approximately 12%. Sequencing was performed on PBMCs or T cells enriched from blood (not recorded which). These receptors came from a man aged 45-60 years who had recovered from COVID-19.

CDR3 loop: CASSSSGSGANVLTF. The CDR3 DNA follows: TGTGCCAGCAGTTCATCAGGCTCTGGGGCCAACGTCCTGACTTTC. This chain joins TRBV28 and TRBJ2-6; D gene unclear. Trimming took 4 bases from V and 0 from J, leaving 7 bases between them. Germline-derived CDR1 and CDR2 are MDHEN and SYDVKM. The CDR3 extends over 15 amino acids.

This chain connects TRBV5-4 to TRBJ1-1; TRBD1 might be the D (6 bases). In germline, CDR1 is SGHNT, CDR2 YYREEE (reference sequence). The CDR3 totals 14 residues. V was shortened by 4 bases and J by 6 bases, with 16 bases between the two germline ends. The CDR3 here is CASSPDLGASEAFF. The CDR3 region has the DNA TGTGCCAGCAGCCCAGATTTGGGGGCTTCTGAAGCTTTCTTT.

The sample holds one count of this clone. The J gene is TRBJ1-1, the V gene TRBV19; no definite D call. CDR1 is LNHDA and CDR2 is SQIVND in the germline V gene (reference sequence). Trimming left V 5 bases short and J 1 base short, with 8 bases between. The CDR3 sequence is 13 residues long. In DNA, the CDR3 is TGTGCCAGTAGTCTAACGCGGAACACTGAAGCTTTCTTT. Protein sequence: CASSLTRNTEAFF.

This clone was counted once. The chain carries TRBV15 and TRBJ2-1, with unresolved D. Looked up from germline, CDR1 is LNHNV and CDR2 is YYDKDF (reference sequence). This CDR3 contains 12 residues. Trimming shortened V by 3 bases and J by 9 bases, and 9 bases separated the two germline ends. CDR3 amino acids: CATSSELSEQFF. In nucleotides, the CDR3 is TGTGCCACCAGCAGTGAACTATCTGAGCAGTTCTTC.

The table lists this clone with a count of one. The chain links TRBV9 to TRBJ1-3; TRBD1 aligns across 9 bases. The CDR3 length is 15 residues. Germline V gives CDR1 SGDLS, CDR2 YYNGEE. The J segment lost 1 base and the V segment lost 2 bases, leaving 1 base of the junction unmatched. The CDR3 sequence is CASSVGQGSGNTIYF. CDR3 bases: TGTGCCAGCAGCGTGGGACAGGGATCTGGAAACACCATATATTTT.

The chain couples TRBV7-9 to TRBJ2-7, with a tentative D call TRBD2 (5 bases). V was shortened by 0 bases and J by 5 bases, with 5 bases between the two germline ends. The CDR3 totals 12 residues. The germline gives CDR1 SEHNR, CDR2 FQNEAQ (reference sequence). The CDR3 reads CASSLARDEQYF. The CDR3 nucleotides are TGTGCCAGCAGCTTAGCGCGGGACGAGCAGTACTTC.

The chain has TRBV13 and TRBJ2-7; possible D gene TRBD2, 5 bases. The CDR3 length is 13 residues. V was cut by 5 bases and J by 5 bases, with 13 bases left in between. The germline gives CDR1 PRHDT, CDR2 FYEKMQ (reference sequence). CDR3: CASSPGLPHEQYF. CDR3 DNA sequence: TGTGCCAGCAGCCCTGGACTTCCGCACGAGCAGTACTTC.